The entry that follows covers one T cell receptor (beta chain) sequence. This sample is part of a study of cytomegalovirus exposure and HLA in healthy donors. The CDR3 has 13 residues. Germline values: CDR1 SGHRS, CDR2 YFSETQ. V was cut by 0 bases and J by 6 bases, with 8 bases left in between. With 60 Vbeta and 13 Jbeta primers, the PCR was carried out. TCRdb's copy holds only in-frame clones and misses some; the assay was immunoSEQ multiplex PCR. Found here are around 140,000 clones, 60% to 85% of them singletons; the top ten hold roughly 1.5%. This chain joins TRBV5-1 and TRBJ2-3, with D hard to call. What was sequenced was PBMCs. The receptor was derived from a woman between 18 and 29 years old in good health and CMV-seronegative. The DNA of the CDR3 is TGCGCCAGCAGCTTGGCCCTAGAGGATACGCAGTATTTT. It is translated as CASSLALEDTQYF.